These T cell receptor beta chains were read from a single sample in a study of control samples from healthy donors and cancer patients. Libraries were prepared by immunoSEQ multiplex PCR; TCRdb keeps only in-frame clonotypes and omits some of them. The sample lists roughly 38,000 clones; 70% to 90% were seen once. Material for sequencing was blood. All receptors come from a man aged 55-75 years in good health. Each CDR3 is given with its conserved first and last residue. The D gene is left open where the match is weak. Where a row states a size, it is once, few, many or the class of an expanded clone; other rows omit it.

d_gene,v_gene,j_gene,abundance,CDR3aa,CDR3nt
.,TRBV11-2,TRBJ1-1,once,CASSLHTEAFF,TGTGCCAGCAGCTTACACACTGAAGCTTTCTTT
.,TRBV6-6,TRBJ1-1,.,CASSWDGRGTEAFF,TGTGCCAGCAGTTGGGACGGCCGAGGAACTGAAGCTTTCTTT
.,TRBV7-2,TRBJ1-2,medium-sized,CASSSPDRSSYGYTF,TGTGCCAGCAGCTCCCCCGACAGGTCCAGTTATGGCTACACCTTC
.,TRBV9,TRBJ1-3,.,CASSVAPGWTGNTIYF,TGTGCCAGCAGCGTAGCTCCCGGGTGGACGGGAAACACCATATATTTT
.,TRBV21-1,TRBJ2-7,.,CASSKKSYSYEQYF,TGTGCCAGCAGCAAAAAGAGTTACTCCTACGAGCAGTACTTC
.,TRBV19,TRBJ1-2,once,CASSIGRWVRAEYGYTF,TGTGCCAGTAGTATTGGGCGATGGGTGAGGGCGGAGTATGGCTACACCTTC
TRBD2,TRBV29-1,TRBJ2-5,once,CSVVASGGQETQYF,TGCAGCGTTGTTGCTAGCGGGGGGCAAGAGACCCAGTACTTC
.,TRBV30,TRBJ2-2,.,CAWSHWNTGELFF,TGTGCCTGGAGTCACTGGAACACCGGGGAGCTGTTTTTT
.,TRBV28,TRBJ1-4,.,CASISTEDEKLFF,TGTGCCAGCATCTCCACGGAGGACGAAAAACTGTTTTTT
.,TRBV14,TRBJ1-6,.,CASSQGSRGGYNSPLHF,TGTGCCAGCAGCCAAGGTAGCAGGGGCGGATATAATTCACCCCTCCACTTT
.,TRBV6-5,TRBJ1-6,.,CASRLQGWQSPLHF,TGTGCCAGCAGATTACAGGGTTGGCAATCACCCCTCCACTTT